This T cell receptor beta chain was recovered during a study of blood T cell repertoires in COVID-19. Overall study: There were acute and convalescent COVID-19 samples, and they came from the United States, Italy and Spain.

In germline, CDR1 is DFQATT, CDR2 SNEGSKA (reference sequence). V was pared by 6 bases and J by 2 bases, with 6 bases between. The CDR3 spans 11 residues. Original processing methods: The assay estimated nucleated cells by amplifying reference gene primers. Clones were sequenced by immunoSEQ multiplex PCR, and TCRdb holds only the in-frame ones, with some missing. Clone size and V and J calls were adopted from that table, with D and trimming inferred from the DNA. The sample comprises approximately 200,000 clones, over 75% of which are singletons, and under 4% rests with the top ten. This clone was seen a single time. The age range of participants was about 18 to 100 years, with residence in around 22 US areas. Participants had their cohort set by participant-reported clinical history.

This chain links TRBV20-1 with TRBJ2-3, with D unclear. The origin of this receptor is a woman in her late teens or twenties in a cohort exposed to, infected with or recovered from COVID-19 (not recorded which). What was sequenced was PBMCs or T cells enriched from blood (not recorded which). The CDR3 DNA follows: TGCAGTGCCAAAAACACAGATACGCAGTATTTT. Amino acid sequence: CSAKNTDTQYF.